Sequencing of this TCR beta chain was carried out in a study of blood T cell repertoires in COVID-19. Study background: Sources were T cells, B-cell-depleted T cells, or PBMCs; the material itself was cDNA or gDNA.

CDR1 is LGHNA, CDR2 YNFKEQ, per germline. The CDR3 covers 13 residues. V was clipped by 9 bases and J by 3 bases, with 12 bases between them. Individuals drawn from 20 to 25 US areas were about 18 to 95 years old. Libraries were prepared by immunoSEQ multiplex PCR; TCRdb keeps only in-frame clonotypes and omits some of them. This table has roughly 380,000 clones, around nine tenths appearing once. This clone occurred a few times. Sequencing was carried out using PBMCs or T cells enriched from blood (not recorded which). This chain links TRBV4-2 with TRBJ1-5; tentative D call: TRBD1 (6 bases). This clonotype was sampled from a woman under 40 who had been exposed to COVID-19. Written as DNA, the CDR3 is TGTGCCAGTCGTGGACAGATCAATCAGCCCCAGCATTTT. Protein sequence: CASRGQINQPQHF.